This is a list of T cell receptor beta chains from one sample in a study of blood T cell repertoires in COVID-19. Sequencing used immunoSEQ multiplex PCR; TCRdb keeps in-frame clones, though not all of them. The sample includes 150,000 to 200,000 clones, roughly 79% seen only once; the top ten take around 12%. Sequencing used peripheral blood. Receptor source: a woman of 80 years or more with COVID-19, enrolled during active disease. The CDR3 runs from the conserved cysteine through the conserved F or W. The D gene is left open where the match is weak. Not all rows give a size; the values are once, few, many and, for expanded clones, a class.

V,size,D,J,DNA,CDR3
TRBV9,.,.,TRBJ1-1,TGTGCCAGCAGCCCGCGGGGTGACACTGAAGCTTTCTTT,CASSPRGDTEAFF
TRBV27,.,.,TRBJ1-6,TGTGCCAGCAGTGTCGAAGGGGCGCGGCGATCACCCCTCCACTTT,CASSVEGARRSPLHF
TRBV10-3,.,TRBD2,TRBJ2-1,TGTGCCATCAGCCAGAATAGCGGGAGCTCCTACAATGAGCAGTTCTTC,CAISQNSGSSYNEQFF
TRBV27,.,.,TRBJ2-3,TGTGCCAGCAGTTCCCCCAGGGGCCCGTCTAGCACAGATACGCAGTATTTT,CASSSPRGPSSTDTQYF
TRBV4-2,.,TRBD2,TRBJ2-1,TGTGCCAGCAGCCAAGGACTAGCGGGAGGGTTTCACAATGAGCAGTTCTTC,CASSQGLAGGFHNEQFF
TRBV6-6,.,TRBD1,TRBJ2-2,TGTGCCAGCAGTTCGGCAGGGGGCACCGGGGAGCTGTTTTTT,CASSSAGGTGELFF
TRBV3-1/TRBV3-2,.,TRBD1,TRBJ1-2,TGTGCCAGCAGCCATCCGGGACAGGCGACGGGCTACACCTTC,CASSHPGQATGYTF
TRBV6-2/TRBV6-3,.,.,TRBJ2-1,TGTGCCAGCAGTTACCCGGGACATCTTAGGCTCAATGAGCAGTTCTTC,CASSYPGHLRLNEQFF
TRBV27,few,TRBD1,TRBJ2-2,TGTGCCAGCAGAGAAGGGGACAGGGTCACCGGGGAGCTGTTTTTT,CASREGDRVTGELFF
TRBV27,.,TRBD1,TRBJ1-2,TGTGCCAGCAGTTTTACAGGGGTTGGTGGCTACACCTTC,CASSFTGVGGYTF
TRBV7-8,.,.,TRBJ2-7,TGTGCCAGCAGCCCCTTGCCAGGGTACGAGCAGTACTTC,CASSPLPGYEQYF
TRBV27,.,.,TRBJ1-1,TGTGCCAGCAGTTTGGAGTCCCCTTGGAGCATGAACACTGAAGCTTTCTTT,CASSLESPWSMNTEAFF
TRBV2,.,.,TRBJ1-1,TGTGCCAGCAGCCTAATGTTCTCGACTGAAGCTTTCTTT,CASSLMFSTEAFF
TRBV6-6,.,.,TRBJ2-1,TGTGCCAGCAGAGTCACAGGGTTTGGTGAGCAGTTCTTC,CASRVTGFGEQFF
TRBV2,.,TRBD1,TRBJ1-6,TGTGCCAGCAGGACCGGGACAGGGGTTTCACCCCTCCACTTT,CASRTGTGVSPLHF
TRBV28,.,TRBD2,TRBJ2-7,TGTGCCAGCAGCTCCCAAGGTAGCGGGACCTTCTACGAGCAGTACTTC,CASSSQGSGTFYEQYF
TRBV19,.,TRBD1,TRBJ1-2,TGTGCCAGTAGTAGAAGACAGGGTTTGGCGAACTATGGCTACACCTTC,CASSRRQGLANYGYTF
TRBV27,once,.,TRBJ2-2,TGTGCCAGCACCCCAGGTTGGAACACCGGGGAGCTGTTTTTT,CASTPGWNTGELFF
TRBV7-9,once,.,TRBJ1-1,TGTGCCATTGCCAGGGCGCAGAACACTGAAGCTTTCTTT,CAIARAQNTEAFF
TRBV5-1,.,TRBD2,TRBJ2-3,TGCGCCAGCAGCCTAGGACTAGCGGGGACCCTCACAGATACGCAGTATTTT,CASSLGLAGTLTDTQYF
TRBV4-3,.,TRBD1,TRBJ1-2,TGCGCCAGCAGCCACCGGACAGGGCATGGCTACACCTTC,CASSHRTGHGYTF
TRBV6-2/TRBV6-3,.,.,TRBJ2-1,TGTGCCAGCAGTTACCTCGGAGGGGTCCATGAGCAGTTCTTC,CASSYLGGVHEQFF
TRBV11-2,.,TRBD1,TRBJ2-1,TGTGCCAGCAGCTTAGGGGACAGTTACAATGAGCAGTTCTTC,CASSLGDSYNEQFF
TRBV10-3,.,.,TRBJ1-2,TGTGCCATCAGTGATGGGATTAGAGGGGGCTACACCTTC,CAISDGIRGGYTF
TRBV10-3,.,.,TRBJ2-1,TGTGCCATCAGTGAGTTGGGCACCTACAATGAGCAGTTCTTC,CAISELGTYNEQFF
TRBV24-1,.,.,TRBJ1-2,TGTGCCACCAGTGATTACACCTATGGCTACACCTTC,CATSDYTYGYTF
TRBV2,.,.,TRBJ1-5,TGTGCCAGCAGTAGGGACACCGATCAGCCCCAGCATTTT,CASSRDTDQPQHF
TRBV6-5,.,TRBD1,TRBJ2-2,TGTGCCAGCGCCCACTGGACAGGGGACGGGGAGCTGTTTTTT,CASAHWTGDGELFF
TRBV28,.,.,TRBJ1-5,TGTGCCGGACGGGGCGGGGGGGACGGTCAGCCCCAGCATTTT,CAGRGGGDGQPQHF
TRBV2,.,.,TRBJ2-6,TGTGCCAGCAGACAGGGATCAGTCGGGGCCAACGTCCTGACTTTC,CASRQGSVGANVLTF
TRBV2,.,TRBD2,TRBJ2-7,TGTGCCAGCAGAGGGACTAGCGGGAGAGCCAACGAGCAGTACTTC,CASRGTSGRANEQYF
TRBV20-1,.,.,TRBJ2-7,TGCAGTGCTCCCCGGGGCTACGAGCAGTACTTC,CSAPRGYEQYF
TRBV28,few,.,TRBJ2-7,TGTGCCAGCAGTTTCCATCTAGCTATCCTAACCTACGAGCAGTACTTC,CASSFHLAILTYEQYF
TRBV4-1,.,.,TRBJ2-3,TGCGCCAGCAGCTACGGGAGAACAGATACGCAGTATTTT,CASSYGRTDTQYF
TRBV19,.,TRBD1,TRBJ1-2,TGTGCCATCCAGACAGGGAAATACGGAGGCTACACCTTC,CAIQTGKYGGYTF
TRBV7-8,.,TRBD1,TRBJ1-1,TGTGCCAGCAGCCGGGAGGGGACAGGAATGAACACTGAAGCTTTCTTT,CASSREGTGMNTEAFF
TRBV9,once,.,TRBJ1-2,TGTGCCAGCAGAGGGACGGTGGGGGGAGGCTACACCTTC,CASRGTVGGGYTF
TRBV6-6,.,.,TRBJ1-1,TGTGCCAGCAGAAAGGAGCTAGGCACTGAAGCTTTCTTT,CASRKELGTEAFF